These 18 T cell receptor beta chains share one sample of origin, sequenced in a study of blood T cell repertoires in COVID-19 (dated by TCRdb to 2019 to 2021). Libraries were made using the immunoSEQ multiplex PCR assay. TCRdb took this table from immuneACCESS and kept in-frame rearrangements with V and J called. Such tables lack part of the clones; where checked against another copy, unresolved V genes explain under half of the gap, and the rest is unexplained. The sample data list about 240,000 clones, and 75% to 85% of these were observed just once. The top ten hold around an eighth of the sample. Specimen: peripheral blood. Receptors were obtained from a woman aged 60-75 years with active or convalescent COVID-19.

The chain links TRBV7-8 to TRBJ2-2; 8 bases are shared with TRBD1. V shed 5 bases, J shed 4 bases, and the junction held 9 bases outside the gene matches. The length of the CDR3 is 16 residues. CDR1 is SGHVS and CDR2 is FQNEAQ in the germline V gene. The CDR3 DNA reads as TGTGCCAGCAGCCAAACGGGACAGGCAATCACCGGGGAGCTGTTTTTT. Protein: CASSQTGQAITGELFF.

The V and J genes are TRBV4-1 and TRBJ1-4, with D possibly being TRBD1 (5 bases). The V gene lost 2 bases and the J gene lost 6 bases, with 10 bases spanning the gap. Germline loops: CDR1 MGHRA, CDR2 YSYEKL. The CDR3 loop spans 14 amino acids. Here the CDR3 reads CASSQIRVYEKLFF. The CDR3 coding sequence is TGCGCCAGCAGCCAAATCAGGGTTTATGAAAAACTGTTTTTT.

The rearrangement joins TRBV2 to TRBJ1-5; 7 bases align to TRBD1. Germline CDR1 is SNHLY and CDR2 is FYNNEI. The CDR3 sequence is 16 residues long. J was trimmed by 0 bases and V by 1 base; bases with no gene match: 3. CDR3 coding DNA: TGTGCCAGCAGTGAAGTTGGGACAGTTAGCAATCAGCCCCAGCATTTT. Protein sequence: CASSEVGTVSNQPQHF.

The count of this clone is one. V usage is TRBV7-2 and J usage is TRBJ2-5; tentative D call: TRBD2 (6 bases). The V gene lost 5 bases and the J gene lost 7 bases, with 26 bases spanning the gap. Germline CDR1 reads SGHTA; CDR2 reads FQGNSA. There are 17 residues in the CDR3. CDR3 region: CASSTRGLILLVGTQYF. The CDR3, as DNA: TGTGCCAGCAGCACGCGGGGACTGATCCTTCTCGTGGGGACCCAGTACTTC.

This chain links TRBV7-9 with TRBJ2-3; TRBD2 agrees at 10 bases. CDR3 size: 14 residues. CDR1 is SEHNR, CDR2 FQNEAQ, per germline (reference sequence). The trim removed 7 bases at V and 8 bases at J, leaving 9 bases unmatched. DNA of the CDR3: TGTGCCAGCACCAAAAGCGGGGGGGATGGTACGCAGTATTTT. As protein: CASTKSGGDGTQYF.

The V call is TRBV18, the J call TRBJ1-1; D may be TRBD1 (5 bases). The ends were cut back, 8 bases at V and 5 bases at J, with 15 bases in the middle. Germline values: CDR1 KGHSH, CDR2 LQKENI. The CDR3 consists of 13 residues. The CDR3 sequence is CASRAQGYTEAFF. The CDR3 nucleotides are TGTGCCAGCCGTGCTCAGGGTTATACTGAAGCTTTCTTT.

The rearrangement links TRBV7-2 to TRBJ2-7; perhaps TRBD1 as D (6 bases). The V gene's germline CDR1 is SGHTA and CDR2 FQGNSA. V was cut by 6 bases and J by 3 bases, with 21 bases left in between. The CDR3 is 16 amino acids. CDR3 amino acids: CASSRDRPRAYYEQYF. The CDR3 nucleotides are TGTGCCAGCAGTCGAGACAGGCCCCGGGCCTACTACGAGCAGTACTTC.

This clone came up once. V usage is TRBV3-1 (or the pseudogene TRBV3-2) and J usage is TRBJ2-3, with TRBD1 matching over 7 bases. The CDR3 has 18 amino acids. Unmatched junction bases numbered 13, after V lost 2 bases and J lost 2 bases. Germline CDR1 reads LGHDT; CDR2 reads YNNKEL (reference sequence). The CDR3 is CASSQRGRRTGDTDTQYF. The CDR3 DNA sequence: TGTGCCAGCAGCCAAAGGGGCCGAAGAACAGGGGACACAGATACGCAGTATTTT.

This rearrangement joins TRBV6-5 to TRBJ1-1; D remains unclear. The CDR3 runs 13 residues. Trimming took off 2 bases at V and 3 bases at J, with 7 bases between the two ends. The germline CDR1 and CDR2 sequences are MNHEY and SVGAGI. The CDR3 coding sequence is TGTGCCAGCAGTTACCACTTGGACACTGAAGCTTTCTTT. Its protein product is CASSYHLDTEAFF.

V and J are TRBV19 and TRBJ1-5; 8 positions match TRBD1. Germline V gene data show CDR1 as LNHDA and CDR2 as SQIVND (reference sequence). The J segment lost 3 bases and the V segment lost 10 bases, leaving 8 bases of the junction unmatched. CDR3 length: 14 residues. In DNA form, the CDR3 reads TGTGCCACCAAACAGGGGGTGAACAATCAGCCCCAGCATTTT. It encodes CATKQGVNNQPQHF.

With regard to this clone: One junction end disagrees with the germline gene, perhaps due to a read error. The CDR3 here is CARSQGQGAVGGLQETQYF. The CDR3 DNA sequence: TGTGCCCGCAGCCAGGGACAGGGGGCGGTCGGGGGGTTACAAGAGACCCAGTACTTC. V and J are TRBV3-1 (or the pseudogene TRBV3-2) and TRBJ2-5, with 12 nucleotides matching TRBD1. CDR3 length: 19 residues. CDR1 is LGHDT, CDR2 YNNKEL, per germline (reference sequence).

This sequence joins TRBV27 and TRBJ1-2; 8 bases map to TRBD1. The V gene's germline CDR1 is MNHEY and CDR2 SMNVEV (reference sequence). The CDR3 has 14 residues. The junction had 7 bases not matched to a gene; V was cut back by 3 bases and J by 7 bases. The CDR3 region is CASSFRQGLRGYTF. CDR3 DNA sequence: TGTGCCAGCAGTTTCCGACAGGGGTTGCGTGGCTACACCTTC.

The J gene is TRBJ1-5, the V gene TRBV15; no definite D call. The length of the CDR3 is 13 residues. Germline CDR1 reads LNHNV; CDR2 reads YYDKDF (reference sequence). V was cut by 3 bases and J by 1 base, with 4 bases left in between. The CDR3 reads CATSRGSNQPQHF. The CDR3 nucleotides read TGTGCCACCAGCAGGGGCAGCAATCAGCCCCAGCATTTT.

J is TRBJ1-2 and V is TRBV2; D might be TRBD1 (6 bases). CDR1 is SNHLY and CDR2 is FYNNEI in the germline V gene. CDR3 length equals 14 residues. V was cut by 4 bases and J by 6 bases, with 15 bases left in between. The CDR3 here is CASSGDTGLHGYTF. The CDR3 DNA reads TGTGCCAGCAGTGGGGATACAGGGTTGCATGGCTACACCTTC.

The chain has TRBV5-1 and TRBJ1-2; 9 nucleotides align to TRBD1. Trimming at V came to 4 bases and at J to 7 bases, leaving 8 bases not matched to a gene. Germline loops: CDR1 SGHRS, CDR2 YFSETQ. The CDR3 loop spans 14 amino acids. DNA of the CDR3: TGCGCCAGCAGCGCCGGGACAGGGCCGAGTGGCTACACCTTC. Its protein is CASSAGTGPSGYTF.

This rearrangement joins TRBV4-1 to TRBJ2-1; the D is unclear. Germline CDR1 MGHRA, CDR2 YSYEKL. The CDR3 is 12 residues long. The ends were cut back, 7 bases at V and 9 bases at J, with 13 bases in the middle. CDR3 DNA: TGCGCCAGCAAAGGTCCTAGAAGTGAGCAGTTCTTC. Protein: CASKGPRSEQFF.

This clone was seen only a few times. This sequence joins TRBV9 and TRBJ1-1; tentatively, D is TRBD1 (6 bases). Germline V lookup: CDR1 SGDLS, CDR2 YYNGEE. This CDR3 spans 13 amino acids. Trimming removed 3 bases from V and 3 bases from J, with 9 bases in between. The CDR3 region has the DNA TGTGCCAGCAGCGGGGGGCTGGACACTGAAGCTTTCTTT. Translating gives CASSGGLDTEAFF.

This clone was counted a few times. The chain uses TRBV6-5 and TRBJ2-3, with 7 bases fitting TRBD1. J was trimmed by 11 bases and V by 5 bases; bases with no gene match: 13. The CDR3 runs 14 residues. CDR1 is MNHEY and CDR2 is SVGAGI in the germline V gene. The CDR3 DNA reads as TGTGCCAGCAGTCAACTACACGGGACAGACTGGCAGTATTTT. It encodes CASSQLHGTDWQYF.